The 26 T cell receptor beta chains listed next were all sequenced from one sample in a study of T-cell reconstitution after alpha-beta-depleted transplantation in children. Preparation of the TCRbeta library was carried out with unique molecular identifiers. TCRdb re-derived calls from the PCR reads in MiXCR, one entry per CDR3 protein. The table shows around 270,000 distinct CDR3 sequences, with about a tenth occurring only once. Sequencing used PBMCs, obtained before TCRalphabeta/CD19-depleted stem cell transplant. These receptors came from a boy younger than two with acute myeloid leukemia, due to receive a stem cell transplant.

In this sample, this clonotype turned up many times. This chain uses TRBV7-2 with TRBJ2-3; D remains ambiguous. Per germline, CDR1 SGHTA and CDR2 FQGNSA. CDR3 length: 14 residues. Trimming took 1 base from V and 3 from J, leaving 8 bases between them. CDR3 loop: CASSLDHGTDTQYF. The DNA for the CDR3 is TGTGCCAGCAGCTTAGATCACGGGACAGATACGCAGTATTTT.

This clonotype was counted once. This rearrangement joins TRBV2 to TRBJ1-4; TRBD1 aligns across 7 bases. The germline gives CDR1 SNHLY, CDR2 FYNNEI. Losses at the gene ends were 8 bases for V and 5 bases for J; bases not matched to a gene: 20. CDR3 length equals 18 residues. The CDR3 sequence: CASCLALTGERRNEKLFF. The CDR3, as DNA: TGTGCCAGCTGTTTAGCGCTTACAGGGGAGCGACGGAATGAAAAACTGTTTTTT.

This clonotype was detected many times. This sequence joins TRBV7-9 and TRBJ1-6, with D possibly TRBD1 on 5 matching bases. Germline V lookup: CDR1 SEHNR, CDR2 FQNEAQ (reference sequence). The CDR3 covers 12 residues. V dropped 7 bases and J dropped 8 bases, with 9 bases sitting between them. CDR3 sequence reads: CASKTEDSPLHF. Here the CDR3 DNA reads TGTGCCAGCAAGACAGAGGATTCACCCCTCCACTTT.

The chain links TRBV11-3 to TRBJ1-2; 9 bases are a match to TRBD1. V shed 0 bases, J shed 0 bases, and the junction held 2 bases outside the gene matches. Germline values: CDR1 SGHNT, CDR2 YENEEA. This CDR3 has 16 amino acids. The CDR3 sequence: CASSLDGQGPNYGYTF. As DNA, the CDR3 is TGTGCCAGCAGCTTAGACGGACAGGGGCCTAACTATGGCTACACCTTC.

This clonotype was observed at least ten times. The chain joins TRBV12-3 or TRBV12-4 to TRBJ2-7; no reliable D call. Between the trimmed V and J ends, which lost 4 bases and 6 bases, there was a span of 16 bases. The CDR3 contains 14 residues. In DNA, the CDR3 is TGTGCCAGCAGTTCCCCGCCCCTATCAGCCGAGCAGTACTTC. This encodes CASSSPPLSAEQYF.

This clonotype came up many times. The chain carries TRBV20-1 and TRBJ2-2, with D maybe TRBD2 (6 bases). V was shortened by 3 bases and J by 4 bases, with 6 bases between the two germline ends. This CDR3 has 12 residues. Germline V gene lookup returns CDR1 DFQATT and CDR2 SNEGSKA (reference sequence). CDR3 nucleotide sequence: TGCAGTGCTAGGGGGGGCACCGGGGAGCTGTTTTTT. The encoded protein is CSARGGTGELFF.

This clonotype has a count of ten or more. The chain joins TRBV29-1 to TRBJ2-2, with 7 bases fitting TRBD1. J was trimmed by 6 bases and V by 4 bases; bases with no gene match: 5. This CDR3 spans 13 amino acids. Germline CDR1 reads SQVTM; CDR2 reads ANQGSEA. CDR3 bases: TGCAGCGTTGTTATCCAGGGGGCCGGGGAGCTGTTTTTT. Translating it yields CSVVIQGAGELFF.

This clonotype was observed many times. The V and J genes are TRBV6-5 and TRBJ2-1, with D perhaps TRBD1 or TRBD2 (6 bases each). The CDR3 spans 13 residues. Germline V CDR1 and CDR2: MNHEY, SVGAGI. V lost 2 bases and J lost 12, with 14 bases in between. The CDR3 nucleotides are TGTGCCAGCAGTTACCCGGGGGCCTCGGGGCAGTTCTTC. Protein sequence: CASSYPGASGQFF.

Note on this clonotype: The junction departs from germline at one end; a sequencing error may be responsible. The chain employs TRBV5-1 and TRBJ2-7, with D unclear. In germline, CDR1 is SGHRS, CDR2 YFSETQ. The CDR3 contains 13 residues. CDR3 sequence (DNA): TGCGCCAGCAGCTTAGGGAATTCCTTCGAGCAGTACTTC. It translates to CASSLGNSFEQYF.

The sample holds many counts of this clonotype. This chain joins TRBV28 and TRBJ2-3; 7 bases match TRBD1. Germline V gene sequence: CDR1 MDHEN, CDR2 SYDVKM. The V and J ends lost 6 bases and 0 bases, in that order; junction bases with no gene match: 6. The CDR3 is made up of 15 amino acids. The CDR3 DNA reads TGTGCCAGCAGGCTGAGGGGGCTAAGCACAGATACGCAGTATTTT. It codes for CASRLRGLSTDTQYF.

This clonotype was seen repeatedly, ten times or more. The chain is built from TRBV29-1 and TRBJ2-1; no definite D call. The CDR3 is 11 amino acids. Trimming took off 6 bases at V and 8 bases at J, with 11 bases between the two ends. The germline V gene has CDR1 SQVTM and CDR2 ANQGSEA. The CDR3 nucleotides read TGCAGCGTCTCGCTAGTTTATGAGCAGTTCTTC. Translating it yields CSVSLVYEQFF.

V usage is TRBV14 and J usage is TRBJ2-2, with 8 bases that match TRBD2. Germline trimming cut 4 bases from V and 0 bases from J; bases unmatched to any gene: 4. This CDR3 has 16 residues. CDR1 and CDR2 (germline): SGHDN, FVKESK. CDR3 DNA: TGTGCCAGCAGCCGGGGAGCGGGAGCGAACACCGGGGAGCTGTTTTTT. Protein: CASSRGAGANTGELFF.

With respect to this clonotype: A read error may explain this, as a much larger clone is one base away. As DNA, the CDR3 is TGTGCCAGCAACACGGGACTAGCGGGAGTCTACAATGAGCGGTTCTTC. Translation: CASNTGLAGVYNERFF. The rearrangement joins TRBV28 to TRBJ2-1, with 14 bases fitting TRBD2. The CDR3 length is 16 residues. Germline values: CDR1 MDHEN, CDR2 SYDVKM. Filled out from reference TRBV28 and TRBJ2-1, the complete variable domain reads DVKVTQSSRYLVKRTGEKVFLECVQDMDHENMFWYRQDPGLGLRLIYFSYDVKMKEKGDIPEGYSVSREKKERFSLILESASTNQTSMYLCASNTGLAGVYNERFFGPGTRLTVL.

This clonotype came up a few times. V usage is TRBV7-2 and J usage is TRBJ2-7; maybe TRBD2 (7 bases). CDR1 and CDR2 from the germline V gene are SGHTA and FQGNSA. V lost 3 bases and J 3 bases, leaving 12 bases between the germline ends. CDR3 length: 14 residues. The chain's CDR3 is CASSLVGGLYEQYF. CDR3 DNA: TGTGCCAGCAGCTTGGTGGGGGGGCTCTACGAGCAGTACTTC.

This clonotype was observed at least ten times. The chain recombines TRBV6-1 with TRBJ1-2, with D possibly TRBD1 on 5 matching bases. V lost 7 bases, J lost 1 base, and 16 bases lay in between. Germline CDR1 reads MNHNS; CDR2 reads SASEGT. The CDR3 consists of 15 residues. The DNA for the CDR3 is TGTGCCAGCACCCCTTCGGGAGGGGTTAACTATGGCTACACCTTC. Translating gives CASTPSGGVNYGYTF.

The CDR3 bases are TGCAGTGCTAGAGAAGTAGTGGTCTACGAGCAGTACTTC. This sequence encodes CSAREVVVYEQYF. This rearrangement joins TRBV20-1 to TRBJ2-7; D ambiguous. Per germline, CDR1 DFQATT and CDR2 SNEGSKA (reference sequence). The CDR3 runs to 13 residues. V was shortened by 0 bases and J by 3 bases, with 9 bases between the two germline ends.

The CDR3 reads CSARDGRLANTGELFF. DNA for the CDR3: TGCAGTGCTAGAGATGGTCGATTGGCGAACACCGGGGAGCTGTTTTTT. The rearrangement uses TRBV20-1 and TRBJ2-2; D is unclear. Germline V gene lookup returns CDR1 DFQATT and CDR2 SNEGSKA (reference sequence). The CDR3 is 16 amino acids. V gave up 0 bases and J gave up 0 bases, with 11 bases separating them.

At least ten counts were recorded for this clonotype. The CDR3 spells CASSQDGLAPDTQYF. The CDR3 region has the DNA TGCGCCAGCAGCCAAGACGGACTAGCTCCAGATACGCAGTATTTT. This sequence joins TRBV4-3 and TRBJ2-3; 8 positions match TRBD2. The CDR3 has 15 residues. CDR1 and CDR2 (germline): LGHNA, YSLEER. Germline trimming cut 0 bases from V and 4 bases from J; bases unmatched to any gene: 3.

In this sample, this clonotype turned up a few times. The chain is built from TRBV6-5 and TRBJ1-5, with TRBD1 matching over 9 bases. Looked up from germline, CDR1 is MNHEY and CDR2 is SVGAGI. The V gene end was trimmed by 4 bases and the J gene end by 4 bases; junction bases not matched to a gene: 5. The CDR3 extends over 15 amino acids. The CDR3 region has the DNA TGTGCCAGCAGTTCCGGGACAGGGCCTAATCAGCCCCAGCATTTT. The encoded protein is CASSSGTGPNQPQHF.

This clonotype was counted at least ten times. The chain carries TRBV24-1 and TRBJ2-1; a weak D match, TRBD2 (5 bases). The CDR3 totals 13 residues. The V gene's germline CDR1 is KGHDR and CDR2 SFDVKD. The V end lost 7 bases, the J end lost 4 bases, and 10 bases lay between the germline ends. The CDR3 sequence: CATRDSRYNEQFF. CDR3 bases: TGTGCCACCAGGGACTCCCGTTACAATGAGCAGTTCTTC.

There are many counts of this clonotype. This chain links TRBV12-3 or TRBV12-4 with TRBJ2-1; no definite D call. The CDR3 extends over 12 amino acids. The V end lost 5 bases, the J end lost 6 bases, and 8 bases lay between the germline ends. CDR3 sequence reads: CASSAIGNEQFF. CDR3 bases: TGTGCCAGCAGTGCCATCGGCAATGAGCAGTTCTTC.

This clonotype was found many times. One end of the junction varies from germline; a read error may be responsible. The rearrangement joins TRBV10-2 to TRBJ2-7; no firm D call. This CDR3 is 11 amino acids long. CDR1 and CDR2 (germline): WSHSY, SAAADI. CDR3 sequence: CASSESYEQYF. DNA for the CDR3: TGTGCCAGCAGCGAAAGCTACGAGCAGTACTTC.

This clonotype was picked up many times. The chain uses TRBV5-5 and TRBJ2-1; tentatively, D is TRBD1 (6 bases). The CDR3 runs 16 residues. Between the trimmed V and J ends, which lost 1 base and 7 bases, there was a span of 18 bases. The V gene's germline CDR1 is SGHKS and CDR2 YYEKEE (reference sequence). CDR3 sequence reads: CASSLFAGVQDNEQFF. CDR3 nucleotides: TGTGCCAGCAGCTTGTTTGCAGGGGTTCAAGATAATGAGCAGTTCTTC. Based on the CDR3 plus reference TRBV5-5 and TRBJ2-1, the full variable domain is DAGVTQSPTHLIKTRGQQVTLRCSPISGHKSVSWYQQVLGQGPQFIFQYYEKEERGRGNFPDRFSARQFPNYSSELNVNALLLGDSALYLCASSLFAGVQDNEQFFGPGTRLTVL.

As for this clonotype: Since a much larger clone is just one base distant, this may be a read error. The chain joins TRBV18 to TRBJ1-1; D is unresolved. V gave up 4 bases and J gave up 0 bases, with 9 bases separating them. The CDR3 sequence is 14 residues long. Germline loops: CDR1 KGHSH, CDR2 LQKENI. CDR3 sequence: CASSRQALNTEAFF. The CDR3 coding sequence is TGTGCCAGCTCACGCCAGGCGTTGAACACTGAAGCTTTCTTT.

The V and J genes are TRBV24-1 and TRBJ1-1; a possible D gene is TRBD1 (5 bases). The V gene lost 4 bases and the J gene lost 5 bases, with 16 bases spanning the gap. CDR1 KGHDR and CDR2 SFDVKD come from the germline V gene. CDR3 length equals 15 residues. The CDR3 sequence: CATSDERRGWTEAFF. The CDR3 bases are TGTGCCACCAGTGACGAAAGGAGGGGCTGGACTGAAGCTTTCTTT.

This clonotype was picked up many times. V usage is TRBV28 and J usage is TRBJ2-7, with 7 bases aligning to TRBD1. The V gene's germline CDR1 is MDHEN and CDR2 SYDVKM. V lost 2 bases, J lost 3 bases, and 7 bases stayed unmatched. This CDR3 is built from 15 residues. CDR3 amino acids: CASSLEKGADYEQYF. In DNA, the CDR3 is TGTGCCAGCAGTTTAGAAAAGGGGGCGGACTACGAGCAGTACTTC.